One sample yielded the 8 T cell receptor delta chains listed below, sequenced in a study of γδ T cells in repeated Plasmodium falciparum infection. Flow sorting of PBMC yielded separate Vgamma9/Vdelta2+ and Vdelta2-negative gammadelta T cell populations for bulk repertoire analysis. TCRdb re-called the multiplex PCR reads with CATT. Of 85,000 to 95,000 delta-chain clones in the sample, more than 1.4% were seen once. The sequenced sample was gamma-delta T cells from blood. These receptors all come from a pool of human donors (malaria-infected and uninfected, not separated).

This clone was picked up many times. The gene calls are TRDV1 and TRDJ1; TRDD2 matches 9 bases. V lost 4 bases to trimming and J lost 0 bases; unmatched junction nucleotides: 15. The germline V gene encodes CDR1 TSWWSYY and CDR2 QGS. The CDR3 runs 19 residues. The CDR3 DNA is TGTGCTCTTGGGGTCAACTTGGCCTTCCTACGTGTGTACACCGATAAACTCATCTTT. Its protein is CALGVNLAFLRVYTDKLIF.

In the case of this clone: TCRdb lists the protein of a much larger clone for this DNA, which differs at residue 15, so this is likely a read error; the protein given here is translated from the DNA itself. The V gene is TRDV1, the J gene TRDJ1; 10 nucleotides line up with TRDD3. TCRdb records no J gene; here it was assigned by comparing the DNA to germline. CDR1 and CDR2 from the germline V gene are TSWWSYY and QGS. There are 23 residues in the CDR3. In DNA form, the CDR3 reads TGTGCTCTTGTGGAACGGTGTCCTACAGGAGGGTGGGGGATACTCCCCTACACCGATAAACTCATCTTT. It is translated as CALVERCPTGGWGILPYTDKLIF.

This clone appeared a few times. This likely came from a read error, as a far larger clone is one base away. Other DNA sequences within the sample encode an identical CDR3. The rearrangement joins TRDV1 to TRDJ1; D is uncertain. Matching the DNA to germline supplied the J gene, which TCRdb does not give. V lost 7 bases and J 0 bases, leaving 27 bases between the germline ends. Germline CDR1 TSWWSYY, CDR2 QGS. CDR3 length equals 19 residues. The CDR3 DNA reads as TGTGCTCTTGCGGAGGTGGATTCGGAGAGGTACTGTAACACCGATAAACTCATCTTT. It encodes CALAEVDSERYCNTDKLIF.

This clone was counted only a few times. For this DNA, TCRdb reports the protein of a much larger clone, which diverges at residue 13, most likely from a read error; the protein presented here is translated directly from the DNA. The V call is TRDV1, the J call TRDJ1, with D perhaps TRDD3 (7 bases). V was pared by 2 bases and J by 0 bases, with 28 bases between. The CDR3 covers 21 residues. The germline CDR1 and CDR2 sequences are TSWWSYY and QGS. This CDR3 is CALGELAFPNTGVTYTDKLIF. The DNA for the CDR3 is TGTGCTCTTGGGGAATTGGCCTTCCCGAATACTGGGGTCACTTACACCGATAAACTCATCTTT.

The sample holds a few counts of this clone. TCRdb pairs this DNA with a much larger clone's protein that differs at residue 10, likely a read error; the protein shown was translated from the DNA. The J gene is TRDJ1, the V gene TRDV2; D unresolved. The J gene is not listed in TCRdb, so it was assigned here from a DNA match to germline. Trimming took 3 bases from V and 1 from J, leaving 17 bases between them. The CDR3 spans 16 residues. Germline V CDR1 and CDR2: GEAIGNYY, EKD. The DNA of the CDR3 is TGTGCCTGTGACGCTCTATATACCTTGTGCACCGATAAACTCATCTTT. Its protein product is CACDALYTLCTDKLIF.

This clone was seen a handful of times. With a far larger clone one base away, a read error is the likely cause. Other DNA variants within this sample encode the same CDR3. CDR3 loop: CACDKRGYARQKLIF. Written as DNA, the CDR3 is TGTGCCTGCGACAAAAGGGGATACGCCCGCCAAAAACTCATCTTT. V and J are TRDV2 and TRDJ1; TRDD3 matches at 9 bases. Here the J gene came from matching the DNA to germline, since TCRdb omits it. CDR1 is GEAIGNYY, CDR2 EKD, per germline. This CDR3 spans 15 amino acids.

About this clone itself: The translation of this DNA and the TCRdb protein of a much larger clone differ at residue 20, probably owing to a read error; the protein shown here is translated from the DNA. The J gene went uncalled, whereas the V gene is TRDV1; the tabulated D call, TRDD3, remains unverified against the DNA. This CDR3 contains 22 residues. CDR1 is TSWWSYY, CDR2 QGS, per germline. The CDR3 loop reads CALVPLSYGRGLLPSDTDKPIF. Written as DNA, the CDR3 is TGTGCTCTTGTACCCCTATCCTACGGTAGGGGGTTACTCCCATCAGACACCGATAAACCCATCTTT.

This clone appeared a few times. A far larger clone lies a single base away; this is likely a read error. Other DNA sequences of this sample code for an identical CDR3. J is TRDJ1 and V is TRDV2; 7 bases are shared with TRDD3. No J gene is reported in TCRdb; it was inferred here by comparing the DNA with germline. CDR1 and CDR2 (germline): GEAIGNYY, EKD. The CDR3 totals 15 residues. The CDR3 spells CAYIWGLSYTDKLIF. In DNA form, the CDR3 reads TGTGCCTACATCTGGGGGTTATCGTACACTGATAAACTCATCTTT.